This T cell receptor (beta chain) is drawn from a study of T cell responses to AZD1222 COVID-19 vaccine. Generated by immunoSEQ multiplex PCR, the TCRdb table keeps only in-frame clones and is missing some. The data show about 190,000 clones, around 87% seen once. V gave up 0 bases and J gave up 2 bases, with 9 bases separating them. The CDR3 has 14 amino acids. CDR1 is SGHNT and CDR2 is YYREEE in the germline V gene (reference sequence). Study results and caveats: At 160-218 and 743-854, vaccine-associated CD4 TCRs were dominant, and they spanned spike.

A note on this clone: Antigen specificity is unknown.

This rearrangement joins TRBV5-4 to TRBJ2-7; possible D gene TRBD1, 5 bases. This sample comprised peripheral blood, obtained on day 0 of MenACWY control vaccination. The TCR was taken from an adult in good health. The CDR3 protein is CASSLDKGPYEQYF. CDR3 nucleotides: TGTGCCAGCAGCTTGGACAAGGGGCCCTACGAGCAGTACTTC.